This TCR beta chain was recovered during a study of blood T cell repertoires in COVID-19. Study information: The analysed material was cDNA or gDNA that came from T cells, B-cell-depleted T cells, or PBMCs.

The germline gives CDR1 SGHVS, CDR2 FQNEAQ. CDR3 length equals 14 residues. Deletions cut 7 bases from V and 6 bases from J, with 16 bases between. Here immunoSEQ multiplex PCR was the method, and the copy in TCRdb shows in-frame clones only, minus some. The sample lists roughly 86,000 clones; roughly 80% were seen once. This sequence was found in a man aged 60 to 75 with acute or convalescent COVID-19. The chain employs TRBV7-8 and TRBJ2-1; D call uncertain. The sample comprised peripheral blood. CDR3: CASIAGRSGNEQFF. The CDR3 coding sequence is TGTGCCAGCATTGCCGGCAGGTCCGGCAATGAGCAGTTCTTC. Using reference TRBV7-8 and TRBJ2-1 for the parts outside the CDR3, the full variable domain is GAGVSQSPRYKVAKRGQDVALRCDPISGHVSLFWYQQALGQGPEFLTYFQNEAQLDKSGLPSDRFFAERPEGSVSTLKIQRTQQEDSAVYLCASIAGRSGNEQFFGPGTRLTVL.